The source of this TCR beta chain is a study of shared clonotypes between healthy human individuals. Positively selected for CCR7, the CD45RO-negative cells used as naive CD8 cells excluded terminally differentiated effector memory CD45RA+ cells. Participating donors were healthy, HIV-negative adults free of recent acute infections or vaccinations. General observations from the study: Estimated clonotype richness was generally higher in naive than memory subsets.

Remarks on this clone: The antigen remains undetermined.

The run depth of the assay was deep. The table came from immunoSEQ multiplex PCR; TCRdb's copy has only in-frame clones and leaves some out. The repertoire holds 2 million to 2.5 million clones, with just under 95% as singletons. This TCR was recovered from a man aged 18 to 30 in good health. Material for sequencing was naive CD8+ T cells sorted from blood.

CDR3 in DNA: TGTGCCTGGAGTCCTTACATGAACACTGAAGCTTTCTTT. Amino acid sequence: CAWSPYMNTEAFF. The genes are TRBV30 and TRBJ1-1, with unresolved D. The germline gives CDR1 GTSNPN, CDR2 SVGIG (reference sequence). The V end was cut by 2 bases, the J end by 0 bases, with 7 bases between. CDR3 length: 13 residues.